These T cell receptor beta chains were read from a single sample in a study of cytomegalovirus exposure and HLA in healthy donors. Assay: immunoSEQ multiplex PCR; the TCRdb copy retains only in-frame clones and omits some. The table has approximately 150,000 clones, 70% to 85% seen once. The sample taken for sequencing was PBMCs. The receptors stem from a woman aged 25 to 39 in good health and CMV-seronegative. Each CDR3 is given with its conserved first and last residue. The D gene is left open where the match is weak. Rows may omit the clone size; those that give it use once, few, many or a size class.

J gene	D gene	V gene	clone size	CDR3 protein	CDR3 DNA
TRBJ2-7	NA	TRBV2	NA	CASCRGRLTYEQYF	TGTGCCAGCTGCAGGGGAAGGTTGACCTACGAGCAGTACTTC
TRBJ2-5	TRBD2	TRBV15	NA	CATSRDGGLAGLSETQYF	TGTGCCACCAGCAGAGATGGGGGACTAGCGGGGTTATCAGAGACCCAGTACTTC
TRBJ1-2	TRBD1	TRBV9	NA	CASSPGTGGGYGYTF	TGTGCCAGCAGCCCCGGGACAGGGGGCGGCTATGGCTACACCTTC
TRBJ2-2	NA	TRBV7-2	few	CASSLGHPGELFF	TGTGCCAGCAGCTTAGGACATCCCGGGGAGCTGTTTTTT
TRBJ2-5	NA	TRBV4-3	NA	CASSLDRDGGETQYF	TGCGCCAGCAGCCTTGACAGGGACGGGGGAGAGACCCAGTACTTC
TRBJ2-7	TRBD1	TRBV4-1	NA	CASSRRQGVNYEQYF	TGCGCCAGCAGTCGAAGACAGGGTGTAAACTACGAGCAGTACTTC
TRBJ2-3	TRBD1	TRBV18	NA	CASLPRQGFTDTQYF	TGTGCCAGCTTACCTAGACAGGGCTTCACAGATACGCAGTATTTT
TRBJ1-2	NA	TRBV5-6	NA	CASSSSPTGGYPF	TGTGCCAGCAGCTCCAGCCCCACGGGGGGCTACCCCTTC
TRBJ1-6	NA	TRBV9	few	CASSASPDYNSPLHF	TGTGCCAGCAGCGCCTCGCCAGACTATAATTCACCCCTCCACTTT
TRBJ2-7	NA	TRBV28	NA	CASSRQLYEQYF	TGTGCCAGCAGCCGACAGCTCTACGAGCAGTACTTC
TRBJ2-2	NA	TRBV7-3	once	CASSRAVAALNTGELFF	TGTGCCAGCAGCCGCGCCGTAGCGGCCCTGAACACCGGGGAGCTGTTTTTT
TRBJ2-7	TRBD1	TRBV5-4	NA	CASSLRDRVYEQYF	TGTGCCAGCAGCCTCCGGGACAGGGTCTACGAGCAGTACTTC
TRBJ1-5	TRBD1	TRBV27	NA	CASFPGQSSNQPQHF	TGTGCCAGCTTTCCGGGACAGAGTAGCAATCAGCCCCAGCATTTT
TRBJ2-5	NA	TRBV19	NA	CASRRSGETQYF	TGTGCCAGTAGAAGGAGCGGGGAGACCCAGTACTTC
TRBJ2-1	NA	TRBV27	few	CASSPGLTLWEQFF	TGTGCCAGCAGCCCGGGACTTACCCTATGGGAGCAGTTCTTC
TRBJ2-7	NA	TRBV6-5	NA	CASSYRVSYEQYF	TGTGCCAGCAGTTACCGGGTCTCCTACGAGCAGTACTTC
TRBJ2-7	NA	TRBV4-3	NA	CASSQDSGESSYEQYF	TGCGCCAGCAGCCAAGATTCAGGGGAAAGCTCCTACGAGCAGTACTTC
TRBJ1-5	TRBD1	TRBV19	NA	CASTLDRESNQPQHF	TGTGCCTCCACGCTGGACAGGGAAAGCAATCAGCCCCAGCATTTT
TRBJ1-5	TRBD1	TRBV6-1	NA	CASSEQGASNQPQHF	TGTGCCAGCAGTGAACAGGGGGCTAGCAATCAGCCCCAGCATTTT
TRBJ1-6	NA	TRBV4-2	few	CASSQEGGHEGSPLHF	TGTGCCAGCAGCCAAGAGGGAGGACACGAAGGTTCACCCCTCCACTTT
TRBJ2-7	TRBD1	TRBV7-2	NA	CASSLGPGQGGYEQYF	TGTGCCAGCAGCTTGGGTCCGGGACAGGGCGGCTACGAGCAGTACTTC
TRBJ2-3	TRBD2	TRBV5-1	NA	CASGPISGRASAQYF	TGCGCCAGCGGCCCAATTAGCGGGAGGGCCTCCGCGCAGTATTTT